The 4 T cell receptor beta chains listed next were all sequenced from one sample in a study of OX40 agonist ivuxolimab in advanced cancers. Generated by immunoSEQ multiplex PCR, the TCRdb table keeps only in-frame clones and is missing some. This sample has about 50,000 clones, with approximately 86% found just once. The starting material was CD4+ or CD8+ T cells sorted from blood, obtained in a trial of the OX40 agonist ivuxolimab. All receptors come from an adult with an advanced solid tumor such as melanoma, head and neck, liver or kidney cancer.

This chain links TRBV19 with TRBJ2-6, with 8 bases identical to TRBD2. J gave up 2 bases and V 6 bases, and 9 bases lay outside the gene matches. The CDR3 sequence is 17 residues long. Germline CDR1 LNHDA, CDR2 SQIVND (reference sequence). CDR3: CASSRAGVIPGANVLTF. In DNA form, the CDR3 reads TGTGCCAGTAGCCGAGCGGGAGTGATCCCTGGGGCCAACGTCCTGACTTTC. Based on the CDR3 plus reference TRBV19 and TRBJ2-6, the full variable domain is DGGITQSPKYLFRKEGQNVTLSCEQNLNHDAMYWYRQDPGQGLRLIYYSQIVNDFQKGDIAEGYSVSREKKESFPLTVTSAQKNPTAFYLCASSRAGVIPGANVLTFGAGSRLTVL.

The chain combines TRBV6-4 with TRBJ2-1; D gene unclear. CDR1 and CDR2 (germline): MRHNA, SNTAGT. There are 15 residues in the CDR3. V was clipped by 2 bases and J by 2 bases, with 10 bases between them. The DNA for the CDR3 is TGTGCCAGCAGTGACGGGCAGGATGCCTACAATGAGCAGTTCTTC. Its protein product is CASSDGQDAYNEQFF.

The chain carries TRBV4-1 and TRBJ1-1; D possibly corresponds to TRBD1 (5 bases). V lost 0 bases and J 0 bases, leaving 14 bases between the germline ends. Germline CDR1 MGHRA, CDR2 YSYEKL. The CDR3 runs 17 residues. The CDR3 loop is CASSQDYRGGVNTEAFF. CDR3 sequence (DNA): TGCGCCAGCAGCCAAGATTATCGGGGAGGGGTGAACACTGAAGCTTTCTTT.

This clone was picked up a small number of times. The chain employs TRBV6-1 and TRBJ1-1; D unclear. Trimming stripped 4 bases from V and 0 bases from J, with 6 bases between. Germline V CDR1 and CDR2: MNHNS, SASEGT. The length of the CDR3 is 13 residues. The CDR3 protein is CASSVVLNTEAFF. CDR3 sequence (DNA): TGTGCCAGCAGTGTCGTTCTGAACACTGAAGCTTTCTTT.